Shown below are 14 T cell receptor beta chains from a single sample sequenced in a study of blood T cell repertoires in COVID-19. TCRdb's table, derived via immunoSEQ multiplex PCR, lists solely in-frame clones and lacks some. The sample lists a few hundred thousand clones, around 83% occurring once. The sequencing sample was made of PBMCs or T cells enriched from blood (not recorded which). The receptors were gathered from a woman in her forties or fifties who had recovered from COVID-19.

CDR3 coding DNA: TGTGCCAGCAGTGAACGACAGGGCAGTCGGGTTGGGCAGTTCTTC. Translation: CASSERQGSRVGQFF. V usage is TRBV6-1 and J usage is TRBJ2-1, with 7 bases that match TRBD1. V was clipped by 2 bases and J by 12 bases; unmatched bases: 13. CDR1 is MNHNS, CDR2 SASEGT, per germline. The CDR3 sequence is 15 residues long.

The V and J genes are TRBV4-1 and TRBJ2-7, with D possibly matching TRBD2 (5 bases). This CDR3 has 17 amino acids. Germline CDR1 and CDR2: MGHRA and YSYEKL. Trimming stripped 0 bases from V and 2 bases from J, with 17 bases between. CDR3: CASSQDRSGPRTYEQYF. The CDR3 bases are TGCGCCAGCAGCCAAGATAGGAGCGGACCTAGGACCTACGAGCAGTACTTC.

This clone has more than one count but fewer than ten. The rearrangement links TRBV27 to TRBJ1-2; D possibly corresponds to TRBD1 (6 bases). Germline V CDR1 and CDR2: MNHEY, SMNVEV (reference sequence). This CDR3 region has 16 residues. V was pared by 2 bases and J by 10 bases, with 23 bases between. Here the CDR3 reads CASSLDSQGFFLSYTF. The DNA of the CDR3 is TGTGCCAGCAGTTTAGATAGCCAGGGGTTTTTTTTGTCCTACACCTTC.

Comments on this clone: One end of the junction does not line up with germline, which may come from a read error. The rearrangement uses TRBV7-7 and TRBJ2-3; 9 bases are a match to TRBD2. CDR1 and CDR2 (germline): SSHAT, FNYEAQ (reference sequence). CDR3 length equals 16 residues. CDR3 amino acids: CASSLVIAGGTDTQYF. The CDR3 nucleotides read TGTGCTAGCAGCTTAGTGATAGCGGGGGGCACAGATACGCAGTATTTT.

This chain links TRBV11-2 with TRBJ2-5; D may be TRBD2 (5 bases). The CDR3 length is 14 residues. CDR1 and CDR2 (germline): SGHAT, FQNNGV. V was pared by 4 bases and J by 7 bases, with 16 bases between. CDR3 nucleotides: TGTGCCAGCAGCTCAACAGAGGGCTGGGGGACCCAGTACTTC. Translation gives CASSSTEGWGTQYF.

This sequence joins TRBV14 and TRBJ1-1; 8 positions match TRBD1. The CDR3 consists of 12 residues. CDR1 and CDR2 from the germline V gene are SGHDN and FVKESK. J gave up 10 bases and V 4 bases, and 5 bases lay outside the gene matches. The CDR3 sequence is CASSRQGLGAFF. DNA of the CDR3: TGTGCCAGCAGCCGACAGGGGTTGGGAGCTTTCTTT.

The chain uses TRBV13 and TRBJ1-6; D not certain. Germline V gene lookup returns CDR1 PRHDT and CDR2 FYEKMQ (reference sequence). The length of the CDR3 is 16 residues. V was clipped by 4 bases and J by 0 bases, with 10 bases between them. CDR3 sequence reads: CASSSRLSSYNSPLHF. The CDR3, as DNA: TGTGCCAGCAGCTCGCGCCTGAGCTCCTATAATTCACCCCTCCACTTT.

The chain uses TRBV6-1 and TRBJ2-4; D is unresolved. The V end was cut by 2 bases, the J end by 1 base, with 12 bases between. Germline values: CDR1 MNHNS, CDR2 SASEGT. The CDR3 runs to 16 residues. CDR3 region: CASSELRVEAKNIQYF. The CDR3 DNA reads as TGTGCCAGCAGTGAACTTCGGGTTGAGGCCAAAAACATTCAGTACTTC.

The rearrangement joins TRBV5-4 to TRBJ1-1; TRBD1 aligns across 7 bases. CDR1 SGHNT and CDR2 YYREEE come from the germline V gene (reference sequence). V shed 5 bases, J shed 8 bases, and the junction held 12 bases outside the gene matches. CDR3 length: 14 amino acids. This CDR3 reads CASSHSQGIGEAFF. The CDR3 bases are TGTGCCAGCAGTCACTCACAGGGGATAGGCGAAGCTTTCTTT.

The genes are TRBV7-8 and TRBJ1-4, with D hard to call. The CDR3 is made up of 15 amino acids. Per the germline V gene, CDR1 is SGHVS and CDR2 is FQNEAQ. The V and J ends lost 5 bases and 4 bases respectively, with 14 bases between them. In nucleotides, the CDR3 is TGTGCCAGCAGCCCCGGGTCTCGGAGTAATGAAAAACTGTTTTTT. Translating gives CASSPGSRSNEKLFF. Full variable domain (rest looked up from reference TRBV7-8 and TRBJ1-4): GAGVSQSPRYKVAKRGQDVALRCDPISGHVSLFWYQQALGQGPEFLTYFQNEAQLDKSGLPSDRFFAERPEGSVSTLKIQRTQQEDSAVYLCASSPGSRSNEKLFFGSGTQLSVL.

The V and J genes are TRBV3-1 (or the pseudogene TRBV3-2) and TRBJ1-2; 11 nucleotides align to TRBD1. V lost 3 bases to trimming and J lost 8 bases; unmatched junction nucleotides: 11. The germline V gene has CDR1 LGHDT and CDR2 YNNKEL (reference sequence). This CDR3 is 16 amino acids long. The CDR3 loop reads CASSHARTGGAWGYTF. The CDR3 DNA reads TGTGCCAGCAGCCATGCCAGGACAGGGGGCGCCTGGGGCTACACCTTC.

This clone was seen a handful of times. The genes are TRBV11-2 and TRBJ1-1, with D maybe TRBD1 (6 bases). Germline V lookup: CDR1 SGHAT, CDR2 FQNNGV. Between the trimmed V and J ends, which lost 7 bases and 1 base, there was a span of 19 bases. The CDR3 loop spans 16 amino acids. The CDR3 loop reads CASTPYSGGRNTEAFF. CDR3 in DNA: TGTGCCAGCACTCCCTATAGCGGGGGCCGGAACACTGAAGCTTTCTTT.

The chain employs TRBV5-1 and TRBJ2-5; TRBD1 agrees at 9 bases. Germline lookup yields CDR1 SGHRS and CDR2 YFSETQ. The CDR3 has 17 residues. J was trimmed by 2 bases and V by 3 bases; bases with no gene match: 11. DNA of the CDR3: TGCGCCAGCAGCTCTGGTGCGGGACAGGGCCTACAAGAGACCCAGTACTTC. This codes for CASSSGAGQGLQETQYF.

This chain uses TRBV9 with TRBJ1-5, with a tentative D call TRBD1 (6 bases). The ends were cut back, 1 base at V and 6 bases at J, with 11 bases in the middle. This CDR3 comprises 14 residues. The germline CDR1 and CDR2 sequences are SGDLS and YYNGEE. DNA of the CDR3: TGTGCCAGCAGCGTAACAGGGTCTGGTCAGCCCCAGCATTTT. This codes for CASSVTGSGQPQHF.